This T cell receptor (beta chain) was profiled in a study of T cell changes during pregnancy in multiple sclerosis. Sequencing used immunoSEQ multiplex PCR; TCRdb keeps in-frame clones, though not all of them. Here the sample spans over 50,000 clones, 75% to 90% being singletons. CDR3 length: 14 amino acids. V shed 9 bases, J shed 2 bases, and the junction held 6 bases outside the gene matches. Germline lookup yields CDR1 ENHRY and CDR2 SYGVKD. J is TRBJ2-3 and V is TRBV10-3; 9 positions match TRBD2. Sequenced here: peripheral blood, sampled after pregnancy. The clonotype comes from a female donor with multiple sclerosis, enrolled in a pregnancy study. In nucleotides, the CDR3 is TGTGCCATAAGTAGCGGGGGATACACAGATACGCAGTATTTT. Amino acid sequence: CAISSGGYTDTQYF.